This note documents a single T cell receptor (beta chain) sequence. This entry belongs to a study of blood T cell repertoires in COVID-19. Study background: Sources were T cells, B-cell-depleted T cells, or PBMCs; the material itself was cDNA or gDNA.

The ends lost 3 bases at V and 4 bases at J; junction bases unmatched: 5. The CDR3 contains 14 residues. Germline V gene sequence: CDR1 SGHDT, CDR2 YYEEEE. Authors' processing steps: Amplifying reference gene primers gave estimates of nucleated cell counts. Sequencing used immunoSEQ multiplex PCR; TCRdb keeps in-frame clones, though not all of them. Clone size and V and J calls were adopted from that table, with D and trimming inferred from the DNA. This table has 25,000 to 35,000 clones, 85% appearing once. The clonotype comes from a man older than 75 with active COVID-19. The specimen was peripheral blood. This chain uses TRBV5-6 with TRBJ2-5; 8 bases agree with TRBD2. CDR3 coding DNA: TGTGCCAGCAGCTCCCTAGCGGGTTTAGAGACCCAGTACTTC. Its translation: CASSSLAGLETQYF. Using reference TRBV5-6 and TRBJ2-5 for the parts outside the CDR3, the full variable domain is DAGVTQSPTHLIKTRGQQVTLRCSPKSGHDTVSWYQQALGQGPQFIFQYYEEEERQRGNFPDRFSGHQFPNYSSELNVNALLLGDSALYLCASSSLAGLETQYFGPGTRLLVL.